Shown below are 8 T cell receptor beta chains from a single sample sequenced in a study of cytomegalovirus exposure and HLA in healthy donors. Use of 60 Vbeta and 13 Jbeta primers characterized the PCR. The assay was immunoSEQ multiplex PCR, and TCRdb's table has in-frame clones only and misses some. In the table there are around 130,000 clones, around 80% of which are singletons. The sample comprised PBMCs. Receptors originate from a woman aged 18-35 years in good health and CMV-seropositive.

The chain carries TRBV2 and TRBJ2-1, with 9 bases lining up with TRBD2. J gave up 8 bases and V 8 bases, and 13 bases lay outside the gene matches. The CDR3 loop spans 15 amino acids. Germline CDR1 is SNHLY and CDR2 is FYNNEI. CDR3 amino acids: CASGQGAGGGDEQFF. CDR3 in DNA: TGTGCCAGCGGCCAGGGAGCGGGGGGCGGGGATGAGCAGTTCTTC.

The chain uses TRBV5-1 and TRBJ1-1; D unresolved. CDR1 is SGHRS and CDR2 is YFSETQ in the germline V gene. The V gene lost 0 bases and the J gene lost 2 bases, with 8 bases spanning the gap. The CDR3 extends over 14 amino acids. CDR3 DNA sequence: TGCGCCAGCAGCTTGGTTCCAGAAAACACTGAAGCTTTCTTT. Its protein product is CASSLVPENTEAFF.

The rearrangement uses TRBV4-1 and TRBJ2-7, with TRBD1 matching over 7 bases. V lost 0 bases, J lost 2 bases, and 4 bases stayed unmatched. Germline V gene lookup returns CDR1 MGHRA and CDR2 YSYEKL. This CDR3 comprises 15 residues. The CDR3: CASSQDGTGAYEQYF. In DNA, the CDR3 is TGCGCCAGCAGCCAAGATGGAACAGGGGCCTACGAGCAGTACTTC.

V is TRBV20-1 and J is TRBJ1-1; D gene ambiguous. The CDR3 has 11 residues. With 1 base removed from V and 7 bases from J, the gap between germline ends came to 7 bases. In germline, CDR1 is DFQATT, CDR2 SNEGSKA (reference sequence). CDR3 protein: CSARGPREAFF. The CDR3 DNA reads TGCAGTGCTAGAGGGCCTCGTGAAGCTTTCTTT.

This chain joins TRBV13 and TRBJ2-1; 7 bases align to TRBD1. V lost 2 bases, J lost 6 bases, and 7 bases stayed unmatched. The CDR3 totals 15 residues. CDR1 PRHDT and CDR2 FYEKMQ come from the germline V gene (reference sequence). CDR3 loop: CASSLSDEGANEQFF. The CDR3 nucleotides read TGTGCCAGCAGCTTATCTGACGAGGGGGCCAATGAGCAGTTCTTC.

Only one count was recorded for this clone. The chain couples TRBV29-1 to TRBJ2-7; tentative D call: TRBD2 (5 bases). The DNA end favors TRBJ2-5, so the J call may be wrong. The germline gives CDR1 SQVTM, CDR2 ANQGSEA. The CDR3 covers 12 residues. CDR3 bases: TGCAGCGTTGAATTCGGGGAGGAGACCCAGTACTTC. Its protein product is CSVEFGEETQYF.

V is TRBV27 and J is TRBJ2-3; D not resolved. CDR1 is MNHEY, CDR2 SMNVEV, per germline (reference sequence). The CDR3 is 12 residues long. V was shortened by 5 bases and J by 2 bases, with 5 bases between the two germline ends. DNA for the CDR3: TGTGCCAGCAGTCCAGACACAGATACGCAGTATTTT. It is translated as CASSPDTDTQYF.

The genes are TRBV6-5 and TRBJ2-5, with 10 positions matching TRBD1. The J call is uncertain, as TRBJ2-7 better fits the DNA end. This CDR3 spans 14 amino acids. The germline V gene encodes CDR1 MNHEY and CDR2 SVGAGI. The CDR3 loop reads CASSYGQGDYEQYF. For the CDR3, the DNA is TGTGCCAGCAGTTACGGACAGGGGGATTACGAGCAGTACTTC.